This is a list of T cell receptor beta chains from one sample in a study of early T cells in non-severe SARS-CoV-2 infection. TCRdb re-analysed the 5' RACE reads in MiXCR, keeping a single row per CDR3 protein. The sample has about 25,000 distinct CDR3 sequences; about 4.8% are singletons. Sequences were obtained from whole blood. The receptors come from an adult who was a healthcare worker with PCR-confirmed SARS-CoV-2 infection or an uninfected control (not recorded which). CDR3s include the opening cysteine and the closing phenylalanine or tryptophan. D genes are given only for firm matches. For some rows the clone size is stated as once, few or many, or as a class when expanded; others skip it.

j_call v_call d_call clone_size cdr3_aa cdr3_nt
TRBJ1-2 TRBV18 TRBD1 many CASSPTQGDGYGYTF TGTGCCAGCTCACCAACACAGGGGGACGGCTATGGCTACACCTTC
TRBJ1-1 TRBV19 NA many CASSHGRLNTEAFF TGTGCCAGTAGTCACGGACGTTTGAACACTGAAGCTTTCTTT
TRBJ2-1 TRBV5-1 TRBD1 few CASSLGTTPRDRSF TGCGCCAGCAGCTTGGGCACAACGCCCCGGGACAGGTCCTTC
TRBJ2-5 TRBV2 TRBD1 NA CASIYRGRGETQYF TGTGCCAGCATCTACAGGGGTCGGGGAGAGACCCAGTACTTC
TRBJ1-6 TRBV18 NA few CASSPGGQHSPLHF TGTGCCAGCTCACCAGGCGGACAGCATTCACCCCTCCACTTT
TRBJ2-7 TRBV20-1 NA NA CSARVYRANSYEQYF TGCAGTGCTAGAGTTTACAGGGCGAATTCCTACGAGCAGTACTTC
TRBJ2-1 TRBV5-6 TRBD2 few CASSLFLTSGVYNEQFF TGTGCCAGCAGCTTGTTTCTTACTAGCGGGGTCTACAATGAGCAGTTCTTC
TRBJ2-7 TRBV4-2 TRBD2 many CASSQEGTSGSPPDEQYF TGTGCCAGCAGCCAAGAAGGGACTAGCGGGAGTCCCCCGGACGAGCAGTACTTC
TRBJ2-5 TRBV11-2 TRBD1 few CASAMARGRETQYF TGTGCCAGCGCCATGGCCAGGGGGCGGGAGACCCAGTACTTC
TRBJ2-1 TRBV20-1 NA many CSATPPSGGPYKNEQFF TGCAGTGCTACTCCACCCTCGGGGGGCCCCTACAAGAATGAGCAGTTCTTC
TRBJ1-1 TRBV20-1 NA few CSARPHEGIRKAFF TGCAGTGCTAGGCCTCACGAGGGGATTAGAAAAGCTTTCTTT
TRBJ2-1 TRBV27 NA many CASSLDRTSYNEQFF TGTGCCAGCAGTCTAGACAGGACCTCCTACAATGAGCAGTTCTTC
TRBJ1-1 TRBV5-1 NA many CASSLQGAEAFF TGCGCCAGCAGCTTGCAGGGTGCCGAAGCTTTCTTT
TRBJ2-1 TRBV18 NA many CASSPLVNEQFF TGTGCCAGCTCACCCCTAGTCAATGAGCAGTTCTTC
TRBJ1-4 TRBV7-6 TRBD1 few CASSSEGLGVITGGKLFF TGTGCCAGCAGCTCAGAAGGGCTAGGGGTAATAACAGGGGGAAAACTGTTTTTT
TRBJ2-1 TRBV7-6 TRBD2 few CASSPDARRAGVFPLRNEQFF TGTGCCAGCAGCCCCGATGCCAGGCGAGCGGGAGTTTTTCCCCTGAGGAATGAGCAGTTCTTC
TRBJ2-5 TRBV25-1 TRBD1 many CASSIPTGVGETQYF TGTGCCAGCAGTATTCCCACAGGGGTTGGGGAGACCCAGTACTTC
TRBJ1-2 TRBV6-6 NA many CASRSNYGYTF TGTGCCAGTCGGTCTAACTATGGCTACACCTTC
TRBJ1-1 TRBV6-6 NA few CASTTGPPNTEAFF TGTGCCAGCACCACAGGACCTCCGAACACTGAAGCTTTCTTT
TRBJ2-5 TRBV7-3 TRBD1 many CASSWGQGYGETQYF TGTGCCAGCAGCTGGGGACAGGGGTATGGAGAGACCCAGTACTTC
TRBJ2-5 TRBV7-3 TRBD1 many CASSPRDSTQETQYF TGTGCCAGCAGCCCCCGGGACAGTACCCAAGAGACCCAGTACTTC
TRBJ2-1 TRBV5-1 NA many CASSPNDRTYFYNEQFF TGCGCCAGCAGCCCCAATGACAGGACGTACTTTTACAATGAGCAGTTCTTC
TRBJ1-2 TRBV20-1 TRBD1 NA CSARVSGTDFGYTF TGCAGTGCTAGAGTCTCTGGGACAGACTTTGGCTACACCTTC
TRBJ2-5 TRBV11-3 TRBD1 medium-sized CASSAMTGVGETQYF TGTGCCAGCAGCGCGATGACAGGGGTAGGGGAGACCCAGTACTTC
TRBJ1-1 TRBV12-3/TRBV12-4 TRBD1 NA CASSFTTGMDTEAFF TGTGCCAGCAGTTTTACGACAGGGATGGACACTGAAGCTTTCTTT
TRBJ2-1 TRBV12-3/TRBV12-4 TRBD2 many CASTPLSSGRANEQFF TGTGCCAGCACCCCCCTCTCTAGCGGGAGGGCCAATGAGCAGTTCTTC
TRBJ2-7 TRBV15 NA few CATSSQTYEQYF TGTGCCACCAGCAGCCAGACCTACGAGCAGTACTTC
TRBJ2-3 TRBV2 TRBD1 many CASSERGQGITDTQYF TGTGCCAGCAGTGAACGCGGACAGGGGATAACAGATACGCAGTATTTT
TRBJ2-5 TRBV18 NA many CASSPGIQETQYF TGTGCCAGCTCACCCGGGATTCAAGAGACCCAGTACTTC
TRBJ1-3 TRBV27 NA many CASRGGGSGNTIYF TGTGCCAGCAGGGGCGGAGGCTCTGGAAACACCATATATTTT
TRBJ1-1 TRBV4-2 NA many CASAGRQSRNTEAFF TGTGCCAGCGCCGGGCGACAGTCTAGGAACACTGAAGCTTTCTTT
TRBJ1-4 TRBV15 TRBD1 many CATSPTGIGDEKLFF TGTGCCACCAGTCCGACAGGGATTGGGGATGAAAAACTGTTTTTT
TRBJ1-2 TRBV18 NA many CASSPLEGDGYTF TGTGCCAGCTCACCACTGGAGGGGGATGGCTACACCTTC
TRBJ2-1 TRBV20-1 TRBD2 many CSAASGNYNEQFF TGCAGTGCTGCTAGCGGGAACTACAATGAGCAGTTCTTC
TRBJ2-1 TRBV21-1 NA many CASSLPSESGGAIPYNEQFF TGTGCCAGCAGCCTCCCCTCCGAGAGCGGGGGGGCTATCCCCTACAATGAGCAGTTCTTC
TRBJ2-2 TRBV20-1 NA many CSAREGVDRLFF TGCAGTGCTAGAGAGGGGGTAGACCGCCTGTTTTTT
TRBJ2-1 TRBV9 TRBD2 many CASSVGTSGSYNEQFF TGTGCCAGCAGCGTTGGGACTAGCGGGTCCTACAATGAGCAGTTCTTC
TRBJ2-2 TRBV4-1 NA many CASSQGGWNTGELFF TGCGCCAGCAGCCAAGGAGGTTGGAACACCGGGGAGCTGTTTTTT
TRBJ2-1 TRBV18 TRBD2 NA CASSPGGDNEQFF TGTGCCAGCTCACCGGGGGGGGACAATGAGCAGTTCTTC
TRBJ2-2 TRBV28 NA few CASSFMSGELFF TGTGCCAGCAGTTTTATGTCCGGGGAGCTGTTTTTT